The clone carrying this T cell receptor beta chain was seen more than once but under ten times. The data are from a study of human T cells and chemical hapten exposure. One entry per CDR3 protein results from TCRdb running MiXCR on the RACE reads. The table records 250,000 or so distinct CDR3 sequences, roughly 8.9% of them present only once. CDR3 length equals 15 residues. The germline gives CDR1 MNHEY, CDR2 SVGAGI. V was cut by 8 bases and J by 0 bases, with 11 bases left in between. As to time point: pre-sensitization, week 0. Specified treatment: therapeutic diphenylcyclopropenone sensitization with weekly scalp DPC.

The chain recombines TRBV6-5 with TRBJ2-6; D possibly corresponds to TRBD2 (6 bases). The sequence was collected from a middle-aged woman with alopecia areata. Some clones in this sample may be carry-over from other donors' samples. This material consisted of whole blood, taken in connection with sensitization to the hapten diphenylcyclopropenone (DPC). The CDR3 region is CASRRGNSGANVLTF. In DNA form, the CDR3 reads TGTGCCAGCCGCCGCGGGAACTCTGGGGCCAACGTCCTGACTTTC.